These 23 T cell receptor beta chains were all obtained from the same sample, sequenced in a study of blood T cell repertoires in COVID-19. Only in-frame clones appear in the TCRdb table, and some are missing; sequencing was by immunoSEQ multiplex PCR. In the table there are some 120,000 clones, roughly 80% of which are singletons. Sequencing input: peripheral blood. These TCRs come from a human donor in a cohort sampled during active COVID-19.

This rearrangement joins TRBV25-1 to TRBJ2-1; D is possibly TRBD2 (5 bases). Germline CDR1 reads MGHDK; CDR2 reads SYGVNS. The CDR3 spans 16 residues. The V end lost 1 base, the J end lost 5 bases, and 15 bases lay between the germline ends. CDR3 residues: CASSEFQDFLHNEQFF. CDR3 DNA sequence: TGTGCCAGCAGTGAATTTCAGGACTTCTTACACAATGAGCAGTTCTTC.

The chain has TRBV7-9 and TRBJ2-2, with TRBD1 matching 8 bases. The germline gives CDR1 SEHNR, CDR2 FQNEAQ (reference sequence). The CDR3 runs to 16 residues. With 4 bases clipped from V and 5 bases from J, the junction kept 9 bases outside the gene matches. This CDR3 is CASSYQGAWGTGELFF. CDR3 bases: TGTGCCAGCAGCTATCAGGGGGCCTGGGGGACCGGGGAGCTGTTTTTT.

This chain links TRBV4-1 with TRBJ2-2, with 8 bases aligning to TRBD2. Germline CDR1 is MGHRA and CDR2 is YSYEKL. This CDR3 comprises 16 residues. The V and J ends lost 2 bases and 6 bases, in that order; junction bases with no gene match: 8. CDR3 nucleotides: TGCGCCAGCAGCCAACACTACAGCGGGAGCGCCGGGGAGCTGTTTTTT. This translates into CASSQHYSGSAGELFF.

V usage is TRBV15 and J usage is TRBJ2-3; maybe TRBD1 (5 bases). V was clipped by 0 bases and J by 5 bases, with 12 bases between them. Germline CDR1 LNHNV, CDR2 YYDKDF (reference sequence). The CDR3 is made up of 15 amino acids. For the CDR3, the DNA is TGTGCCACCAGCAGAGACGGACATGCCGTAGATACGCAGTATTTT. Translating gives CATSRDGHAVDTQYF.

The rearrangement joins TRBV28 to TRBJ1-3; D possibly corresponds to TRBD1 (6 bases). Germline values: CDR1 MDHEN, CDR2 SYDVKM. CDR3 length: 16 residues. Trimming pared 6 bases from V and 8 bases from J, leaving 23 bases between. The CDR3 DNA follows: TGTGCCAGCAGAGGGTGGGGGACAAACTTGCTAGACACCATATATTTT. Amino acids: CASRGWGTNLLDTIYF.

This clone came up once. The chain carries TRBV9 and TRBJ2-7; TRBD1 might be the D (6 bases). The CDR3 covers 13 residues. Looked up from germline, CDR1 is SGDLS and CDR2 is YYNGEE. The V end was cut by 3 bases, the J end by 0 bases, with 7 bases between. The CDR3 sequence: CASSAGDSYEQYF. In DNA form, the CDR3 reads TGTGCCAGCAGCGCAGGGGACTCCTACGAGCAGTACTTC.

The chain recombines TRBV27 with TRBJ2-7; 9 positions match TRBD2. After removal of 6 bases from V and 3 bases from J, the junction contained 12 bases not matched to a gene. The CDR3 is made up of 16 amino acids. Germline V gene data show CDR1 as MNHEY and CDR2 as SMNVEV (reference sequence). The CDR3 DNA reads TGTGCCAGCAGCAAAACTTTAGCGGGAGCCGACTACGAGCAGTACTTC. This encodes CASSKTLAGADYEQYF.

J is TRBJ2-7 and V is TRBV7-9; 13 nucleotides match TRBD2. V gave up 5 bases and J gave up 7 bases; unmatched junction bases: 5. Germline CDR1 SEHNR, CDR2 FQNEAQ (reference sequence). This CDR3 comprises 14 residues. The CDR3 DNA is TGTGCCAGCAGCACATCGGGACTAGCGGGAGAGCAGTACTTC. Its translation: CASSTSGLAGEQYF.

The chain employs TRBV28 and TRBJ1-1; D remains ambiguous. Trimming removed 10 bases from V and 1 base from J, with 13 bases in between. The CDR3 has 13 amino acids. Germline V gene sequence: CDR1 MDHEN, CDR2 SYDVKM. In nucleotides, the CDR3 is TGTGCCATATTACCGGGAGGGAACACTGAAGCTTTCTTT. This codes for CAILPGGNTEAFF.

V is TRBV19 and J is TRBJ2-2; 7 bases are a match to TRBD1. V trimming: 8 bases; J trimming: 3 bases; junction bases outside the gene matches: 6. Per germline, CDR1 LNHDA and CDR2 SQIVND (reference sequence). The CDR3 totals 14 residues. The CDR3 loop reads CASRQGWDTGELFF. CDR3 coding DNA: TGTGCCAGTCGACAGGGATGGGACACCGGGGAGCTGTTTTTT.

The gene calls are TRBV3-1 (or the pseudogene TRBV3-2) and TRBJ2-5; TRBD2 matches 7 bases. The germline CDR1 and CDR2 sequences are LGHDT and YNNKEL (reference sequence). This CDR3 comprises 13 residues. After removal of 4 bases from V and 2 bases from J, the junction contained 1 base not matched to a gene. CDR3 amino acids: CASSRGGQETQYF. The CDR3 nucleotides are TGTGCCAGCAGCCGGGGGGGACAAGAGACCCAGTACTTC.

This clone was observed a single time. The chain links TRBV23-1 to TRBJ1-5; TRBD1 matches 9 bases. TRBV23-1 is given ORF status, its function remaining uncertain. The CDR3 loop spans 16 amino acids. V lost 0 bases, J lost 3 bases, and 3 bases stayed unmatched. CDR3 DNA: TGCGCCAGCAGTCAATCGGGGACAGGGCACAATCAGCCCCAGCATTTT. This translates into CASSQSGTGHNQPQHF.

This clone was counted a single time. The CDR3 loop is CASSHFPGTGIHEQYF. CDR3 coding DNA: TGTGCCAGCAGCCATTTTCCCGGGACAGGGATCCACGAGCAGTACTTC. The J gene is TRBJ2-7, the V gene TRBV3-1 (or the pseudogene TRBV3-2); TRBD1 agrees at 9 bases. Germline V lookup: CDR1 LGHDT, CDR2 YNNKEL (reference sequence). V was pared by 3 bases and J by 5 bases, with 11 bases of the junction left unmatched. This CDR3 comprises 16 residues.

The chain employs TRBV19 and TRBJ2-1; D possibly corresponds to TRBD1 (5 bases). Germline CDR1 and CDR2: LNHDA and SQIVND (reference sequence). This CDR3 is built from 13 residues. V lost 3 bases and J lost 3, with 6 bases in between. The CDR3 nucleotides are TGTGCCAGTAGTATCGGACACTACAATGAGCAGTTCTTC. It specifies CASSIGHYNEQFF.

The CDR3 protein is CASSYNRVDEQFF. The CDR3 coding sequence is TGTGCCAGCTCATACAACAGGGTCGACGAGCAGTTCTTC. The chain has TRBV18 and TRBJ2-1; D is possibly TRBD1 (6 bases). CDR1 and CDR2 (germline): KGHSH, LQKENI. V was shortened by 5 bases and J by 10 bases, with 15 bases between the two germline ends. The CDR3 length is 13 residues.

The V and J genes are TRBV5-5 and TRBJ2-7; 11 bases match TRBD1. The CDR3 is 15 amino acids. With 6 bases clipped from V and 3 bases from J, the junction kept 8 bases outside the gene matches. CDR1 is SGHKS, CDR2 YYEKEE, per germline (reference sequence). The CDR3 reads CASTNPGTGGYEQYF. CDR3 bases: TGTGCCAGCACAAATCCCGGGACAGGGGGCTACGAGCAGTACTTC.

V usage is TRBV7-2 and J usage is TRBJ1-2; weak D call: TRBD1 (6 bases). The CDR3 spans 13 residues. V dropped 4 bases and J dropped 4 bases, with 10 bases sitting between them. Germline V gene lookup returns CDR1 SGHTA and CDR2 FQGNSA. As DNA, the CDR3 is TGTGCCAGCAGCTCTACAGGGAGCTATGGCTACACCTTC. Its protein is CASSSTGSYGYTF.

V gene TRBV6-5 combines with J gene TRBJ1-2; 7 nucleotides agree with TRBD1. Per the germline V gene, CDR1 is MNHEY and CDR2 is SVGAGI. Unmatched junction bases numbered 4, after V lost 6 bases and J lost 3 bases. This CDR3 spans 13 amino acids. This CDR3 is CASRETGYYGYTF. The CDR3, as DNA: TGTGCCAGCAGGGAGACAGGGTACTATGGCTACACCTTC.

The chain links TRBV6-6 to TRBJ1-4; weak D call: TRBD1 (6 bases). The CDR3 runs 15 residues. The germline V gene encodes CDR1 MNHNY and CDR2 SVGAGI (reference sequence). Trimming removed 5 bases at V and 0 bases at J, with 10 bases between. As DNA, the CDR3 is TGTGCCAGCAGTGACACAGGGTCAACTAATGAAAAACTGTTTTTT. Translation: CASSDTGSTNEKLFF.

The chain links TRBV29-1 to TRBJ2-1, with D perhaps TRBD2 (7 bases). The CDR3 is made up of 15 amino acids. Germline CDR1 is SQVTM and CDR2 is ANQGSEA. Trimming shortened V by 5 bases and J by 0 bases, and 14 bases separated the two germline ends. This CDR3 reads CSVLGGRSSYNEQFF. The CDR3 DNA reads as TGCAGCGTTTTGGGGGGGCGGAGCTCCTACAATGAGCAGTTCTTC.

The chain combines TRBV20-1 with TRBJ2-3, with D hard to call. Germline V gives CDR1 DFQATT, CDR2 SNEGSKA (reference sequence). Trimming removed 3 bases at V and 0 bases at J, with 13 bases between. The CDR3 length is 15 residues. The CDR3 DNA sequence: TGCAGTGCTAGTCGGCGGCAAACTAGCACAGATACGCAGTATTTT. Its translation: CSASRRQTSTDTQYF.

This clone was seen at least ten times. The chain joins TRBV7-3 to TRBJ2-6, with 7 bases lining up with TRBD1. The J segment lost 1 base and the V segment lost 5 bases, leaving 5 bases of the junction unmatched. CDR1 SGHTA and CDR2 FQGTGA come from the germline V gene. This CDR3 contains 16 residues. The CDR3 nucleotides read TGTGCCAGCAGCCGACAGGGCCATTCTGGGGCCAACGTCCTGACTTTC. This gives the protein CASSRQGHSGANVLTF.

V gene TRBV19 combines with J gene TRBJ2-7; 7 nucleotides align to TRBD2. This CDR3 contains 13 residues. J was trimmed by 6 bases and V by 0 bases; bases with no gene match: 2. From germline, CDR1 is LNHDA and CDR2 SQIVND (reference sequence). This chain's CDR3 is CASSIDPGGEQYF. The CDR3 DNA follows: TGTGCCAGTAGTATAGATCCGGGGGGCGAGCAGTACTTC.